This T cell receptor (beta chain) appears in the sequencing data of a study of blood T cell repertoires in COVID-19. Study as a whole: PBMCs, B-cell-depleted T cells, or T cells were the source of the cDNA or gDNA that made up the material.

The CDR3 sequence is 14 residues long. Germline assignment: CDR1 SGHRS and CDR2 YFSETQ. Trimming removed 0 bases at V and 5 bases at J, with 8 bases between. In the original analysis: Researchers report that nucleated cell counts were estimated from reference gene primer amplification. Sequencing used immunoSEQ multiplex PCR; TCRdb keeps in-frame clones, though not all of them. V, J and clone size are taken as reported in that table, and D and trimming were inferred from the DNA itself. The data contain around 130,000 clones, approximately 90% of them singletons. This TCR derives from a man between 50 and 59 years old with active or convalescent COVID-19. Sequenced sample: peripheral blood. V gene TRBV5-1 combines with J gene TRBJ1-4; a possible D gene is TRBD1 (5 bases). CDR3 region: CASSLGGRNEKLFF. The CDR3 DNA is TGCGCCAGCAGCTTGGGGGGGAGGAATGAAAAACTGTTTTTT.